These T cell receptor beta chains were read from a single sample in a study of regulatory T cells in long-lasting Graves disease. TCRdb recomputed calls from the multiplex PCR reads with MiXCR, one row per CDR3 protein. The top ten clones hold approximately 20% of a sample with 500,000 to 700,000 distinct CDR3 sequences, less than 20% of them seen once. The same sample was also studied in work on T cells in Graves' hyperthyroidism and ophthalmopathy.

The sequences come from peripheral blood mononuclear cells (PBMCs), collected at new diagnosis, from a patient treated with antithyroid drugs. The receptors come from a woman aged 25 to 39 with Graves disease. Each CDR3 is given with its conserved first and last residue. D genes are given only for firm matches. Clone size is given for some rows only: seen once, a few or many times, or a class if the clone is expanded.

clone_size: few
j_call: TRBJ2-5
cdr3_length: 12
v_call: TRBV9
d_call: NA
cdr3_aa: CASSVGQETQYF
cdr3_nt: TGTGCCAGCAGCGTAGGTCAAGAGACCCAGTACTTC

clone_size: NA
j_call: TRBJ1-5
cdr3_length: 14
v_call: TRBV19
d_call: NA
cdr3_aa: CASKFGTGHQPQHF
cdr3_nt: TGTGCCAGTAAGTTTGGTACAGGGCATCAGCCCCAGCATTTT

clone_size: many
j_call: TRBJ2-1
cdr3_length: 12
v_call: TRBV2
d_call: NA
cdr3_aa: CASTGDYNEQFF
cdr3_nt: TGTGCCAGCACGGGGGATTACAATGAGCAGTTCTTC

clone_size: many
j_call: TRBJ2-7
cdr3_length: 14
v_call: TRBV11-2
d_call: NA
cdr3_aa: CASSLEARSYEQYF
cdr3_nt: TGTGCCAGCAGCTTAGAGGCAAGATCCTACGAGCAGTACTTC

clone_size: many
j_call: TRBJ1-2
cdr3_length: 14
v_call: TRBV10-2
d_call: TRBD1
cdr3_aa: CASSESWTGGGYTF
cdr3_nt: TGCGCCAGCAGTGAGTCCTGGACAGGAGGTGGCTACACCTTC

clone_size: NA
j_call: TRBJ2-3
cdr3_length: 13
v_call: TRBV27
d_call: NA
cdr3_aa: CAARPQGTDTQYF
cdr3_nt: TGTGCCGCCCGCCCCCAGGGTACAGATACGCAGTATTTT

clone_size: few
j_call: TRBJ2-3
cdr3_length: 15
v_call: TRBV5-6
d_call: NA
cdr3_aa: CASSPDFPGLDTQYF
cdr3_nt: TGTGCCAGCAGCCCCGATTTCCCAGGGCTGGATACGCAGTATTTT

clone_size: NA
j_call: TRBJ2-5
cdr3_length: 18
v_call: TRBV20-1
d_call: TRBD2
cdr3_aa: CSATQPGLAGVWGETQYF
cdr3_nt: TGCAGTGCTACCCAGCCGGGACTAGCGGGAGTCTGGGGGGAGACCCAGTACTTC

clone_size: many
j_call: TRBJ1-2
cdr3_length: 14
v_call: TRBV5-1
d_call: NA
cdr3_aa: CASSLVSSPNGYTF
cdr3_nt: TGCGCCAGCAGCTTGGTATCGTCTCCCAATGGCTACACCTTC

clone_size: NA
j_call: TRBJ2-7
cdr3_length: 15
v_call: TRBV19
d_call: TRBD2
cdr3_aa: CASSMTLAGVYEQYF
cdr3_nt: TGTGCCAGTAGTATGACACTAGCGGGAGTCTACGAGCAGTACTTC

clone_size: few
j_call: TRBJ1-1
cdr3_length: 19
v_call: TRBV5-1
d_call: NA
cdr3_aa: CASIGVGTGTFAENTEAFF
cdr3_nt: TGCGCCAGCATTGGAGTCGGAACAGGGACCTTCGCCGAGAACACTGAAGCTTTCTTT

clone_size: few
j_call: TRBJ2-1
cdr3_length: 16
v_call: TRBV24-1
d_call: TRBD2
cdr3_aa: CATSDSGTSGTGEQFF
cdr3_nt: TGTGCCACCAGTGATTCCGGGACTAGCGGGACCGGCGAGCAGTTCTTC

clone_size: many
j_call: TRBJ1-1
cdr3_length: 12
v_call: TRBV29-1
d_call: NA
cdr3_aa: CSVVGVTTEAFF
cdr3_nt: TGCAGCGTTGTGGGGGTCACCACTGAAGCTTTCTTT

clone_size: NA
j_call: TRBJ2-5
cdr3_length: 15
v_call: TRBV20-1
d_call: NA
cdr3_aa: CSARDLNDYRETQYF
cdr3_nt: TGCAGTGCTCGTGACCTAAATGATTACCGGGAGACCCAGTACTTC

clone_size: NA
j_call: TRBJ2-3
cdr3_length: 17
v_call: TRBV20-1
d_call: TRBD2
cdr3_aa: CSALRSLAGGSTDTQYF
cdr3_nt: TGCAGTGCCCTCCGGTCACTAGCGGGAGGGAGCACAGATACGCAGTATTTT

clone_size: few
j_call: TRBJ2-1
cdr3_length: 14
v_call: TRBV6-2/TRBV6-3
d_call: TRBD2
cdr3_aa: CASAYGRAHNEQFF
cdr3_nt: TGTGCCAGCGCTTACGGGAGGGCCCACAATGAGCAGTTCTTC

clone_size: NA
j_call: TRBJ2-4
cdr3_length: 12
v_call: TRBV27
d_call: NA
cdr3_aa: CAHPGTRDIQYF
cdr3_nt: TGTGCCCATCCAGGGACTCGCGACATTCAGTACTTC

clone_size: few
j_call: TRBJ1-1
cdr3_length: 14
v_call: TRBV7-9
d_call: NA
cdr3_aa: CASSLEGSNTEAFF
cdr3_nt: TGTGCCAGCAGCTTAGAAGGCAGTAACACTGAAGCTTTCTTT

clone_size: NA
j_call: TRBJ2-1
cdr3_length: 14
v_call: TRBV7-9
d_call: NA
cdr3_aa: CASSSSSSYNEQFF
cdr3_nt: TGTGCCAGCAGCTCCAGTAGCTCCTACAATGAGCAGTTCTTC

clone_size: NA
j_call: TRBJ1-5
cdr3_length: 15
v_call: TRBV20-1
d_call: NA
cdr3_aa: CSAREGRLGMEPQHF
cdr3_nt: TGCAGTGCTAGAGAGGGCCGTCTCGGGATGGAGCCCCAGCATTTT

clone_size: many
j_call: TRBJ2-1
cdr3_length: 14
v_call: TRBV2
d_call: NA
cdr3_aa: CASSFKGFGNEQFF
cdr3_nt: TGTGCCAGCAGCTTCAAAGGTTTCGGAAATGAGCAGTTCTTC

clone_size: many
j_call: TRBJ2-1
cdr3_length: 16
v_call: TRBV6-1
d_call: TRBD2
cdr3_aa: CASSRRLAGGPTEQFF
cdr3_nt: TGTGCCAGCAGTCGTCGACTAGCGGGAGGGCCCACTGAGCAGTTCTTC

clone_size: few
j_call: TRBJ2-5
cdr3_length: 14
v_call: TRBV18
d_call: NA
cdr3_aa: CASSPPMEQETQYF
cdr3_nt: TGTGCCAGCTCACCACCGATGGAGCAAGAGACCCAGTACTTC

clone_size: many
j_call: TRBJ1-2
cdr3_length: 15
v_call: TRBV7-2
d_call: NA
cdr3_aa: CASSLTPGGGYGYTF
cdr3_nt: TGTGCCAGCAGCTTAACCCCCGGGGGGGGCTATGGCTACACCTTC

clone_size: few
j_call: TRBJ2-2
cdr3_length: 17
v_call: TRBV19
d_call: TRBD2
cdr3_aa: CASSTLAGGPGNGELFF
cdr3_nt: TGTGCCAGTAGTACCTTAGCGGGAGGGCCGGGGAACGGGGAGCTGTTTTTT

clone_size: NA
j_call: TRBJ1-1
cdr3_length: 12
v_call: TRBV6-1
d_call: NA
cdr3_aa: CASRLANTEAFF
cdr3_nt: TGTGCCAGCAGGCTGGCGAACACTGAAGCTTTCTTT

clone_size: many
j_call: TRBJ1-1
cdr3_length: 14
v_call: TRBV7-9
d_call: TRBD1
cdr3_aa: CASSLQTGWAEAFF
cdr3_nt: TGTGCCAGCAGCTTACAGACAGGGTGGGCTGAAGCTTTCTTT

clone_size: many
j_call: TRBJ2-1
cdr3_length: 14
v_call: TRBV7-2
d_call: TRBD1
cdr3_aa: CASGRDRGKDEQFF
cdr3_nt: TGTGCCAGCGGGCGGGACAGGGGGAAGGATGAGCAGTTCTTC

clone_size: NA
j_call: TRBJ2-5
cdr3_length: 11
v_call: TRBV28
d_call: NA
cdr3_aa: CASRRDSPTYF
cdr3_nt: TGTGCCAGCAGGCGAGACAGTCCTACTTACTTC

clone_size: many
j_call: TRBJ2-3
cdr3_length: 14
v_call: TRBV28
d_call: TRBD1
cdr3_aa: CASRNRGCTDTQYF
cdr3_nt: TGTGCCAGCAGAAACAGGGGTTGCACAGATACGCAGTATTTT

clone_size: once
j_call: TRBJ2-5
cdr3_length: 19
v_call: TRBV7-2
d_call: TRBD1
cdr3_aa: CASSLKMGTGPWYQETRYF
cdr3_nt: TGTGCCAGCAGCTTAAAGATGGGGACAGGGCCTTGGTACCAAGAGACCCGGTACTTC

clone_size: NA
j_call: TRBJ2-1
cdr3_length: 16
v_call: TRBV6-1
d_call: TRBD2
cdr3_aa: CASSLRPWTSGSEQFF
cdr3_nt: TGTGCCAGCAGCCTCCGCCCCTGGACTAGCGGGTCGGAGCAGTTCTTC

clone_size: many
j_call: TRBJ2-4
cdr3_length: 15
v_call: TRBV27
d_call: TRBD2
cdr3_aa: CASSSRLAGGNIQYF
cdr3_nt: TGTGCCAGCAGCTCCAGACTAGCGGGAGGGAACATTCAGTACTTC

clone_size: few
j_call: TRBJ2-7
cdr3_length: 14
v_call: TRBV20-1
d_call: TRBD2
cdr3_aa: CSAHSLAGGDEQYF
cdr3_nt: TGCAGTGCCCACAGCCTAGCGGGGGGGGACGAGCAGTACTTC

clone_size: NA
j_call: TRBJ1-4
cdr3_length: 16
v_call: TRBV14
d_call: TRBD1
cdr3_aa: CASSQGKTGYNEKLFF
cdr3_nt: TGTGCCAGCAGCCAAGGGAAGACAGGGTATAATGAAAAACTGTTTTTT

clone_size: NA
j_call: TRBJ2-1
cdr3_length: 14
v_call: TRBV29-1
d_call: NA
cdr3_aa: CSVGGVMGYNEQFF
cdr3_nt: TGCAGCGTTGGGGGGGTAATGGGGTACAATGAGCAGTTCTTC

clone_size: few
j_call: TRBJ2-7
cdr3_length: 12
v_call: TRBV7-9
d_call: NA
cdr3_aa: CASSLVIHEQYF
cdr3_nt: TGTGCCAGCAGCTTAGTTATCCACGAGCAGTACTTC

clone_size: NA
j_call: TRBJ1-1
cdr3_length: 13
v_call: TRBV19
d_call: NA
cdr3_aa: CASTRIGWAEAFF
cdr3_nt: TGTGCCAGTACCAGAATTGGATGGGCTGAAGCTTTCTTT

clone_size: many
j_call: TRBJ1-5
cdr3_length: 15
v_call: TRBV7-2
d_call: NA
cdr3_aa: CASSSKASGSQPQHF
cdr3_nt: TGTGCCAGCAGCTCCAAGGCCTCCGGGAGTCAGCCCCAGCATTTT

clone_size: NA
j_call: TRBJ2-3
cdr3_length: 15
v_call: TRBV12-3/TRBV12-4
d_call: TRBD1
cdr3_aa: CASSFSGQGLDTQYF
cdr3_nt: TGTGCCAGCAGTTTTTCGGGACAGGGCTTAGATACGCAGTATTTT

clone_size: NA
j_call: TRBJ1-6
cdr3_length: 13
v_call: TRBV4-2
d_call: NA
cdr3_aa: CASSQLTDSPLHF
cdr3_nt: TGTGCCAGCAGCCAATTGACAGATTCACCCCTCCACTTT

clone_size: many
j_call: TRBJ2-1
cdr3_length: 14
v_call: TRBV19
d_call: NA
cdr3_aa: CASSTHSGGNEQFF
cdr3_nt: TGTGCCAGTAGTACCCACTCTGGGGGGAATGAGCAGTTCTTC

clone_size: many
j_call: TRBJ1-1
cdr3_length: 15
v_call: TRBV5-1
d_call: NA
cdr3_aa: CASTPGGTAFTEAFF
cdr3_nt: TGCGCCAGCACCCCGGGGGGGACGGCATTCACTGAAGCTTTCTTT

clone_size: few
j_call: TRBJ2-7
cdr3_length: 14
v_call: TRBV5-1
d_call: NA
cdr3_aa: CASSLADRDGEQYF
cdr3_nt: TGCGCCAGCAGCTTGGCCGACAGAGATGGGGAGCAGTACTTC

clone_size: NA
j_call: TRBJ2-4
cdr3_length: 13
v_call: TRBV3-1
d_call: TRBD2
cdr3_aa: CASSPVAGVFTVF
cdr3_nt: TGTGCCAGCAGCCCGGTAGCGGGAGTCTTCACGGTCTTC

clone_size: NA
j_call: TRBJ1-2
cdr3_length: 13
v_call: TRBV5-6
d_call: NA
cdr3_aa: CASSLLQLYGYTF
cdr3_nt: TGTGCCAGCAGCTTGTTACAGCTCTATGGCTACACCTTC

clone_size: few
j_call: TRBJ1-5
cdr3_length: 18
v_call: TRBV30
d_call: TRBD1
cdr3_aa: CAWSLRPATGSANQPQHF
cdr3_nt: TGTGCCTGGAGCCTAAGGCCGGCGACAGGGAGTGCCAATCAGCCCCAGCATTTT

clone_size: NA
j_call: TRBJ2-1
cdr3_length: 17
v_call: TRBV19
d_call: TRBD2
cdr3_aa: CASSIKGRVAGELEQFF
cdr3_nt: TGTGCCAGTAGTATTAAGGGGCGGGTAGCGGGAGAATTAGAGCAGTTCTTC

clone_size: few
j_call: TRBJ2-4
cdr3_length: 15
v_call: TRBV24-1
d_call: NA
cdr3_aa: CATSDGPQELNIQYF
cdr3_nt: TGTGCCACCAGTGACGGGCCTCAAGAATTAAACATTCAGTACTTC

clone_size: many
j_call: TRBJ2-1
cdr3_length: 13
v_call: TRBV7-2
d_call: NA
cdr3_aa: CASSLVDSRGQFF
cdr3_nt: TGTGCCAGCAGCTTAGTAGATTCTAGAGGTCAGTTCTTC

clone_size: many
j_call: TRBJ1-1
cdr3_length: 15
v_call: TRBV11-2
d_call: TRBD1
cdr3_aa: CASSSYRGRFTEAFF
cdr3_nt: TGTGCCAGCAGCTCCTACAGGGGACGTTTCACTGAAGCTTTCTTT

clone_size: many
j_call: TRBJ2-1
cdr3_length: 13
v_call: TRBV28
d_call: NA
cdr3_aa: CASGAGVHNEQFF
cdr3_nt: TGTGCCAGCGGTGCAGGTGTACACAATGAGCAGTTCTTC

clone_size: few
j_call: TRBJ2-7
cdr3_length: 13
v_call: TRBV5-1
d_call: NA
cdr3_aa: CASSSNRLGEQYF
cdr3_nt: TGCGCCAGCAGCTCGAACAGACTCGGCGAGCAGTACTTC

clone_size: many
j_call: TRBJ2-1
cdr3_length: 12
v_call: TRBV30
d_call: TRBD2
cdr3_aa: CACSGTVNEQFF
cdr3_nt: TGTGCCTGTAGCGGGACGGTCAATGAGCAGTTCTTC

clone_size: many
j_call: TRBJ2-3
cdr3_length: 13
v_call: TRBV11-2
d_call: NA
cdr3_aa: CASSHTGANTQYF
cdr3_nt: TGTGCCAGCAGCCACACGGGGGCTAATACGCAGTATTTT

clone_size: NA
j_call: TRBJ1-1
cdr3_length: 18
v_call: TRBV7-9
d_call: TRBD1
cdr3_aa: CASSRDSRRGVRHTEAFF
cdr3_nt: TGTGCCAGCAGCCGGGACAGTCGAAGGGGTGTGAGGCACACTGAAGCTTTCTTT

clone_size: NA
j_call: TRBJ2-3
cdr3_length: 15
v_call: TRBV5-6
d_call: NA
cdr3_aa: CASSLDGRGTDTQYF
cdr3_nt: TGTGCCAGCAGCTTGGACGGGAGAGGAACAGATACGCAGTATTTT

clone_size: many
j_call: TRBJ2-1
cdr3_length: 18
v_call: TRBV2
d_call: TRBD2
cdr3_aa: CASNAGTSAWSSYNEQFF
cdr3_nt: TGTGCCAGCAACGCCGGGACTAGCGCTTGGAGCTCCTACAATGAGCAGTTCTTC

clone_size: NA
j_call: TRBJ2-7
cdr3_length: 12
v_call: TRBV20-1
d_call: TRBD2
cdr3_aa: CSGQRDSYEQYF
cdr3_nt: TGCAGTGGACAGCGGGATTCCTACGAGCAGTACTTC